These 22 T cell receptor beta chains were all obtained from the same sample, sequenced in a study of blood T cell repertoires in COVID-19. Some clones are missing from TCRdb's copy, which holds only in-frame ones; the method was immunoSEQ multiplex PCR. The repertoire holds about 520,000 clones, with approximately 85% as singletons. Sequencing input: peripheral blood. The receptors stem from a human donor in a cohort sampled during active COVID-19.

V and J are TRBV6-1 and TRBJ1-1; D not resolved. The CDR3 consists of 13 residues. Per the germline V gene, CDR1 is MNHNS and CDR2 is SASEGT. Trimming stripped 0 bases from V and 5 bases from J, with 7 bases between. The DNA of the CDR3 is TGTGCCAGCAGTGAAGCTCCTAAGACTGAAGCTTTCTTT. It encodes CASSEAPKTEAFF.

This clone was recorded many times. The chain carries TRBV6-6 and TRBJ1-1; 7 positions match TRBD1. Looked up from germline, CDR1 is MNHNY and CDR2 is SVGAGI (reference sequence). J gave up 5 bases and V 7 bases, and 10 bases lay outside the gene matches. The CDR3 covers 14 residues. The CDR3 coding sequence is TGTGCCAGCACCGGATTCACAGGGGCGACTGAAGCTTTCTTT. Translating gives CASTGFTGATEAFF.

The chain has TRBV7-3 and TRBJ2-3; a weak D match, TRBD2 (6 bases). Germline V lookup: CDR1 SGHTA, CDR2 FQGTGA. The CDR3 length is 15 residues. The germline V and J ends were trimmed by 1 base and 3 bases, with 11 bases remaining between them. Written as DNA, the CDR3 is TGTGCCAGCAGCTTAATGGCGGGATCTACAGATACGCAGTATTTT. Its translation: CASSLMAGSTDTQYF.

The V gene is TRBV7-8, the J gene TRBJ2-7, with D hard to call. CDR1 and CDR2 from the germline V gene are SGHVS and FQNEAQ. V was clipped by 2 bases and J by 2 bases, with 10 bases between them. The CDR3 is 14 amino acids. Written as DNA, the CDR3 is TGTGCCAGCAGCTTATTCCCTCACACCTACGAGCAGTACTTC. This gives the protein CASSLFPHTYEQYF. The variable domain in full, completed from reference TRBV7-8 and TRBJ2-7, reads GAGVSQSPRYKVAKRGQDVALRCDPISGHVSLFWYQQALGQGPEFLTYFQNEAQLDKSGLPSDRFFAERPEGSVSTLKIQRTQQEDSAVYLCASSLFPHTYEQYFGPGTRLTVT.

The V gene is TRBV19, the J gene TRBJ1-2; possibly TRBD1 for D (5 bases). Germline V gene lookup returns CDR1 LNHDA and CDR2 SQIVND (reference sequence). CDR3 length: 17 residues. Trimming took off 6 bases at V and 2 bases at J, with 22 bases between the two ends. CDR3 in amino acids: CASSRKGPRESNYGYTF. For the CDR3, the DNA is TGTGCCAGTAGCCGAAAAGGCCCCAGGGAAAGCAACTATGGCTACACCTTC. Looking up the rest from reference TRBV19 and TRBJ1-2 gives the full variable domain: DGGITQSPKYLFRKEGQNVTLSCEQNLNHDAMYWYRQDPGQGLRLIYYSQIVNDFQKGDIAEGYSVSREKKESFPLTVTSAQKNPTAFYLCASSRKGPRESNYGYTFGSGTRLTVV.

The rearrangement joins TRBV28 to TRBJ1-2, with 7 bases fitting TRBD1. V shed 1 base and J 1 base; nucleotides not matched to a gene: 9. Germline assignment: CDR1 MDHEN and CDR2 SYDVKM. The CDR3 is made up of 17 amino acids. The CDR3 sequence: CASSLFLQGGGNYGYTF. The CDR3 DNA sequence: TGTGCCAGCAGTTTATTTTTGCAGGGGGGAGGTAACTATGGCTACACCTTC.

The chain recombines TRBV28 with TRBJ2-2, with D possibly being TRBD1 (6 bases). The CDR3 is made up of 14 amino acids. Germline V gene lookup returns CDR1 MDHEN and CDR2 SYDVKM. V gave up 4 bases and J gave up 4 bases, with 10 bases separating them. In nucleotides, the CDR3 is TGTGCCAGCAGTTCCCAGGGGTTCACCGGGGAGCTGTTTTTT. This translates into CASSSQGFTGELFF.

This clone was seen a few times. J is TRBJ1-3 and V is TRBV5-1; TRBD1 might be the D (6 bases). The V end lost 0 bases, the J end lost 4 bases, and 11 bases lay between the germline ends. Germline-derived CDR1 and CDR2 are SGHRS and YFSETQ. The CDR3 is 15 residues long. The CDR3 is CASSLGQVPGNTIYF. The DNA for the CDR3 is TGCGCCAGCAGCTTGGGACAGGTCCCCGGAAACACCATATATTTT. The full variable domain, its missing parts supplied by reference TRBV5-1 and TRBJ1-3, is KAGVTQTPRYLIKTRGQQVTLSCSPISGHRSVSWYQQTPGQGLQFLFEYFSETQRNKGNFPGRFSGRQFSNSRSEMNVSTLELGDSALYLCASSLGQVPGNTIYFGEGSWLTVV.

The chain uses TRBV28 and TRBJ1-4; weak D call: TRBD1 (5 bases). Germline loops: CDR1 MDHEN, CDR2 SYDVKM. The CDR3 spans 14 residues. V was trimmed by 7 bases and J by 8 bases, leaving 17 bases between them. CDR3 DNA sequence: TGTGCCAGCACCTCGGGAGTTGGGGGAGAAAAACTGTTTTTT. Residues: CASTSGVGGEKLFF.

The genes are TRBV30 and TRBJ2-7; TRBD1 matches at 8 bases. Germline lookup yields CDR1 GTSNPN and CDR2 SVGIG (reference sequence). This CDR3 is built from 14 residues. V was clipped by 3 bases and J by 5 bases; unmatched bases: 9. The CDR3 DNA follows: TGTGCCTGGAGCGACAGGGGTGTGGGGAACGAGCAGTACTTC. Encoded protein: CAWSDRGVGNEQYF.

The CDR3: CAWSGGSNTEAFF. In nucleotides, the CDR3 is TGTGCCTGGAGCGGGGGGTCGAACACTGAAGCTTTCTTT. The rearrangement links TRBV30 to TRBJ1-1; perhaps TRBD1 as D (5 bases). V gave up 3 bases and J gave up 1 base, with 9 bases separating them. The CDR3 contains 13 residues. From germline, CDR1 is GTSNPN and CDR2 SVGIG (reference sequence).

This sequence joins TRBV7-8 and TRBJ2-7; D uncertain. This CDR3 region has 15 residues. Trimming took 5 bases from V and 0 from J, leaving 14 bases between them. CDR1 is SGHVS, CDR2 FQNEAQ, per germline. The CDR3 DNA sequence: TGTGCCAGCAGCAAACAGTTACAGAGCTCCTACGAGCAGTACTTC. Its protein is CASSKQLQSSYEQYF.

There are a few counts of this clone. The CDR3 loop is CASSSGQGYNEQFF. CDR3 bases: TGTGCCAGCAGCTCTGGGCAGGGCTACAATGAGCAGTTCTTC. The V and J genes are TRBV5-5 and TRBJ2-1; perhaps TRBD1 as D (5 bases). CDR3 size: 14 residues. Trimming removed 3 bases from V and 3 bases from J, with 10 bases in between. Germline CDR1 is SGHKS and CDR2 is YYEKEE (reference sequence).

This clone occurred a few times. The chain has TRBV5-1 and TRBJ1-6; TRBD1 aligns across 9 bases. The CDR3 contains 14 residues. CDR1 and CDR2 (germline): SGHRS, YFSETQ. The trim removed 0 bases at V and 10 bases at J, leaving 2 bases unmatched. CDR3 DNA: TGCGCCAGCAGCTTGGGACAGGGGGGATCACCCCTCCACTTT. Translation gives CASSLGQGGSPLHF.

The chain couples TRBV7-6 to TRBJ2-2, with 9 bases identical to TRBD2. V shed 3 bases and J 6 bases; nucleotides not matched to a gene: 5. The CDR3 runs to 15 residues. Germline values: CDR1 SGHVS, CDR2 FNYEAQ. The CDR3 sequence is CASSFAGGLAGELFF. In DNA form, the CDR3 reads TGTGCCAGCAGCTTTGCGGGAGGGTTAGCCGGGGAGCTGTTTTTT.

The chain joins TRBV6-2 or TRBV6-3 to TRBJ1-1, with D maybe TRBD1 (6 bases). This CDR3 region has 13 residues. Germline values: CDR1 MNHEY, CDR2 SVGEGT. Trimming removed 5 bases from V and 4 bases from J, with 11 bases in between. The CDR3 spells CASSVDRTTEAFF. The CDR3 coding sequence is TGTGCCAGCAGTGTCGACAGGACCACTGAAGCTTTCTTT.

The sample holds many counts of this clone. J is TRBJ1-5 and V is TRBV5-8, with D maybe TRBD1 (6 bases). The CDR3 consists of 14 residues. Trimming stripped 4 bases from V and 4 bases from J, with 12 bases between. Germline V lookup: CDR1 SGHTS, CDR2 YDEGEE. CDR3 amino acids: CASSPGHANQPQHF. The CDR3 DNA is TGTGCCAGCAGCCCGGGACACGCTAATCAGCCCCAGCATTTT.

This clone was recorded once. The V and J genes are TRBV29-1 and TRBJ1-2, with 7 bases lining up with TRBD1. V was clipped by 6 bases and J by 6 bases; unmatched bases: 4. This CDR3 has 11 amino acids. Germline V CDR1 and CDR2: SQVTM, ANQGSEA. The CDR3, as DNA: TGCAGCGTGGGGGACAGCCATGGCTACACCTTC. Translating it yields CSVGDSHGYTF.

This chain joins TRBV7-9 and TRBJ1-1, with 8 bases fitting TRBD1. V gave up 4 bases and J gave up 1 base; unmatched junction bases: 2. The CDR3 covers 14 residues. Germline lookup yields CDR1 SEHNR and CDR2 FQNEAQ (reference sequence). The CDR3 region has the DNA TGTGCCAGCAGCTATGGACAGGGGAACACTGAAGCTTTCTTT. Translated, it gives CASSYGQGNTEAFF.

J is TRBJ2-7 and V is TRBV28, with a possible D match to TRBD2 (6 bases). The CDR3 is 17 residues long. CDR1 is MDHEN and CDR2 is SYDVKM in the germline V gene. V gave up 2 bases and J gave up 3 bases, with 20 bases separating them. This CDR3 is CASSLIPGTGGNYEQYF. CDR3 nucleotide sequence: TGTGCCAGCAGTTTAATTCCGGGTACCGGGGGAAACTACGAGCAGTACTTC.

The chain employs TRBV6-2 or TRBV6-3 and TRBJ2-1; no clear D. The germline V gene has CDR1 MNHEY and CDR2 SVGEGT. The CDR3 is 14 amino acids. Trimming removed 2 bases at V and 0 bases at J, with 5 bases between. The CDR3 protein is CASSYGGSYNEQFF. CDR3 coding DNA: TGTGCCAGCAGTTACGGCGGCTCCTACAATGAGCAGTTCTTC.

The chain joins TRBV6-5 to TRBJ2-5, with 9 nucleotides matching TRBD1. Germline V gene lookup returns CDR1 MNHEY and CDR2 SVGAGI. V was clipped by 6 bases and J by 4 bases; unmatched bases: 3. The CDR3 is 13 residues long. The CDR3 region has the DNA TGTGCCAGCAGCCAGACAGGGGGAGAGACCCAGTACTTC. It specifies CASSQTGGETQYF.